This T cell receptor (beta chain) was sequenced in a study of T-cell memory formation after mild COVID-19. Findings and caveats of the study: Clonal second-wave expansions that peaked on day 37 had unconfirmed SARS-CoV-2 specificity.

V shed 5 bases and J shed 7 bases, with 18 bases lying between them. CDR1 is SEHNR, CDR2 FQNEAQ, per germline (reference sequence). The CDR3 has 15 amino acids. On this clonotype: Its antigen remains unidentified.

TCRdb called the 5' RACE reads again in MiXCR, with one record for every CDR3 protein. Found here are 430,000 or so distinct CDR3 sequences, approximately 23% of them singletons; the top ten hold approximately 12%. This chain joins TRBV7-9 and TRBJ2-1; weak D call: TRBD2 (6 bases). This clonotype originated in an adult woman who had mild COVID-19 (a few samples of this study predate the infection). Cell type and time point are not known. The sequencing sample was made of PBMCs or a T cell subset sorted from them (not recorded which). CDR3 in DNA: TGTGCCAGCAGCCGACCTTGGGGGGATTTAAATGAGCAGTTCTTC. Translation: CASSRPWGDLNEQFF.